The next 32 T cell receptor beta chains were all read from a single sample in a study of T cells and copy number aberrations in small-cell lung cancer. The assay was immunoSEQ multiplex PCR, and TCRdb's table has in-frame clones only and misses some. The sample consists of about 6,600 clones, 60% to 80% of them appearing once. The sequenced material came from normal tissue next to the tumor. These receptors came from a woman in her 70s with small cell lung cancer. Some clones in this sample may be carry-over from other donors' samples.

About this clone: Its ends do not fully match the called genes, so a read error is possible. The chain has TRBV7-7 and TRBJ2-5, with TRBD1 identical over 9 bases. From germline, CDR1 is SSHAT and CDR2 FNYEAQ (reference sequence). This CDR3 has 17 amino acids. CDR3 in amino acids: CASSLEGQGYIEETQYF. CDR3 sequence (DNA): TGTGCTAGCAGCTTAGAGGGACAGGGTTACATAGAAGAGACCCAGTACTTC.

This clone has only one observation. The junction differs from germline at one of its ends, possibly a read error. Other DNA sequences in this sample translate to the same CDR3. The V gene is TRBV6-1, the J gene TRBJ1-2; D is unclear. Germline-derived CDR1 and CDR2 are MNHNS and SASEGT. This CDR3 contains 15 residues. This chain's CDR3 is CASSDVTPSRYGYTF. The DNA of the CDR3 is TGTGCCAGCAGTGATGTAACCCCCAGCCGGTATGGTTACACCTTC.

This rearrangement joins TRBV5-1 to TRBJ2-4, with a weak D call TRBD1 (5 bases). Per germline, CDR1 SGHRS and CDR2 YFSETQ. The CDR3 runs to 12 residues. V dropped 1 base and J dropped 6 bases, with 5 bases sitting between them. Here the CDR3 reads CASSLQGNIQYF. The DNA for the CDR3 is TGCGCCAGCAGCTTGCAGGGAAACATTCAGTACTTC.

The chain uses TRBV7-2 and TRBJ2-3; D remains ambiguous. The germline V and J ends were trimmed by 5 bases and 9 bases, with 9 bases remaining between them. Germline assignment: CDR1 SGHTA and CDR2 FQGNSA. The CDR3 length is 11 residues. The CDR3 sequence: CASSKSGTQYF. The CDR3, as DNA: TGTGCCAGCAGCAAGTCTGGAACGCAGTATTTT.

The chain employs TRBV10-3 and TRBJ2-2; 7 nucleotides align to TRBD2. The CDR3 sequence is 14 residues long. V was clipped by 2 bases and J by 7 bases; unmatched bases: 4. Germline CDR1 ENHRY, CDR2 SYGVKD. The CDR3 DNA reads as TGTGCCATCAGTGAGGGACTAGTCGACGGGGAGCTGTTTTTT. Translated, it gives CAISEGLVDGELFF.

CDR3 sequence (DNA): TGTGCCAGCAGCAAAGCTGTCGGCCAGTTCACAGATACGCAGTATTTT. This gives the protein CASSKAVGQFTDTQYF. The chain is built from TRBV21-1 and TRBJ2-3. TRBV21-1 is a pseudogene segment. The CDR3 consists of 16 residues.

By share, this clone counts as medium-sized. V is TRBV15 and J is TRBJ2-1; D uncertain. This CDR3 region has 15 residues. Germline V CDR1 and CDR2: LNHNV, YYDKDF (reference sequence). The germline V and J ends were trimmed by 3 bases and 5 bases, with 14 bases remaining between them. CDR3 in DNA: TGTGCCACCAGCAGTCGACGGGCGAGGCACAATGAGCAGTTCTTC. This translates into CATSSRRARHNEQFF.

The chain is built from TRBV27 and TRBJ2-1; TRBD2 aligns across 11 bases. The CDR3 runs 15 residues. Germline V CDR1 and CDR2: MNHEY, SMNVEV (reference sequence). V lost 0 bases and J lost 7; bases outside the gene matches: 2. The CDR3 region has the DNA TGTGCCAGCAGTTTATCGGCTAGCGGGAGGAATGAGCAGTTCTTC. Translated, it gives CASSLSASGRNEQFF.

With respect to this clone: This same CDR3 is encoded by further DNA sequences in the sample. The CDR3 nucleotides are TGTGCCAGCTCACAGGGGGCTACCGGGGAGCTGTTTTTT. Amino acid sequence: CASSQGATGELFF. The chain recombines TRBV18 with TRBJ2-2, with 7 bases that match TRBD1. Germline values: CDR1 KGHSH, CDR2 LQKENI. J was trimmed by 5 bases and V by 4 bases; bases with no gene match: 1. This CDR3 contains 13 residues.

A few counts support this clone. The chain has TRBV5-6 and TRBJ2-1, with no clear D. CDR1 is SGHDT, CDR2 YYEEEE, per germline. Trimming removed 3 bases at V and 9 bases at J, with 10 bases between. The CDR3 is 12 residues long. The CDR3 nucleotides read TGTGCCAGCAGCTCTAAGACACGTGAGCAGTTCTTC. Its protein is CASSSKTREQFF.

V usage is TRBV11-3 and J usage is TRBJ2-1; D is unclear. Germline V gene lookup returns CDR1 SGHNT and CDR2 YENEEA. This CDR3 has 14 residues. Deletions cut 5 bases from V and 9 bases from J, with 17 bases between. The CDR3 bases are TGTGCCAGCAGCCGCTCGACCCGGAATGGTGAGCAGTTCTTC. Translated: CASSRSTRNGEQFF.

The CDR3 DNA follows: TGTGCCAGCAGCCCCGCCCGACTCGGCACTGAAGCTTTCTTT. It is translated as CASSPARLGTEAFF. The V and J genes are TRBV11-3 and TRBJ1-1; D not certain. The CDR3 has 14 residues. Germline loops: CDR1 SGHNT, CDR2 YENEEA. V was shortened by 5 bases and J by 4 bases, with 14 bases between the two germline ends.

This chain joins TRBV30 and TRBJ2-5; D is uncertain. Trimming pared 0 bases from V and 0 bases from J, leaving 5 bases between. The CDR3 sequence is 13 residues long. Germline CDR1 and CDR2: GTSNPN and SVGIG (reference sequence). The CDR3 spells CAWSVQDQETQYF. The DNA for the CDR3 is TGTGCCTGGAGTGTTCAGGACCAAGAGACCCAGTACTTC.

CDR3 in amino acids: CASTTRRQPNEQFF. DNA for the CDR3: TGTGCCAGCACAACTAGGCGCCAGCCTAATGAGCAGTTCTTC. The chain joins TRBV6-1 to TRBJ2-1; D is possibly TRBD2 (5 bases). Trimming left V 7 bases short and J 7 bases short, with 17 bases between. Germline V CDR1 and CDR2: MNHNS, SASEGT. There are 14 residues in the CDR3.

The chain combines TRBV5-4 with TRBJ2-2; D not resolved. From germline, CDR1 is SGHNT and CDR2 YYREEE (reference sequence). This CDR3 region has 13 residues. Trimming stripped 4 bases from V and 3 bases from J, with 7 bases between. The CDR3 is CASSLRDTGELFF. For the CDR3, the DNA is TGTGCCAGCAGCCTCCGGGACACCGGGGAGCTGTTTTTT.

V and J are TRBV11-3 and TRBJ2-5; D tentatively fits TRBD1 or TRBD2 (5 bases each). CDR1 and CDR2 (germline): SGHNT, YENEEA. The CDR3 is 14 amino acids. Trimming left V 5 bases short and J 8 bases short, with 18 bases between. The CDR3, as DNA: TGTGCCAGCAGCCTATATGGGGACCAGGGTACCCAGTACTTC. Translated: CASSLYGDQGTQYF. The whole variable domain, filled in from reference TRBV11-3 and TRBJ2-5, reads EAGVVQSPRYKIIEKKQPVAFWCNPISGHNTLYWYLQNLGQGPELLIRYENEEAVDDSQLPKDRFSAERLKGVDSTLKIQPAELGDSAVYLCASSLYGDQGTQYFGPGTRLLVL.

The chain carries TRBV30 and TRBJ2-3; D remains ambiguous. Germline lookup yields CDR1 GTSNPN and CDR2 SVGIG (reference sequence). The length of the CDR3 is 13 residues. Trimming removed 3 bases from V and 3 bases from J, with 10 bases in between. The CDR3 DNA reads as TGTGCCTGGAGCCCGGGCGGTACAGATACGCAGTATTTT. This translates into CAWSPGGTDTQYF.

This rearrangement joins TRBV29-1 to TRBJ1-2, with D perhaps TRBD1 (6 bases). CDR1 is SQVTM and CDR2 is ANQGSEA in the germline V gene. This CDR3 region has 11 residues. The ends were cut back, 7 bases at V and 8 bases at J, with 14 bases in the middle. CDR3 region: CSGTVTGGYTF. CDR3 in DNA: TGCAGCGGGACCGTTACAGGGGGCTACACCTTC. The full variable domain, rest sourced from reference TRBV29-1 and TRBJ1-2, is SAVISQKPSRDICQRGTSLTIQCQVDSQVTMMFWYRQQPGQSLTLIATANQGSEATYESGFVIDKFPISRPNLTFSTLTVSNMSPEDSSIYLCSGTVTGGYTFGSGTRLTVV.

The chain is built from TRBV10-3 and TRBJ2-5; D is unclear. The CDR3 covers 13 residues. From germline, CDR1 is ENHRY and CDR2 SYGVKD. Trimming left V 6 bases short and J 5 bases short, with 13 bases between. The CDR3 loop reads CAISSGPEETQYF. CDR3 sequence (DNA): TGTGCCATCAGCTCCGGGCCAGAGGAGACCCAGTACTTC.

This sequence joins TRBV27 and TRBJ1-2; a possible D gene is TRBD1 (5 bases). V was trimmed by 3 bases and J by 6 bases, leaving 11 bases between them. The CDR3 runs 13 residues. Germline CDR1 is MNHEY and CDR2 is SMNVEV (reference sequence). This chain's CDR3 is CASSLGIRDGYTF. The CDR3 region has the DNA TGTGCCAGCAGTTTGGGGATCAGGGATGGCTACACCTTC.

This chain links TRBV4-2 with TRBJ2-5, with 12 bases fitting TRBD2. There are 16 residues in the CDR3. The ends lost 4 bases at V and 1 base at J; junction bases unmatched: 4. CDR1 is LGHNA, CDR2 YNFKEQ, per germline. The CDR3: CASSPTSGRPQETQYF. In DNA form, the CDR3 reads TGTGCCAGCAGCCCAACTAGCGGGAGGCCCCAAGAGACCCAGTACTTC.

The chain employs TRBV4-2 and TRBJ2-7; 11 nucleotides agree with TRBD2. V dropped 4 bases and J dropped 1; count of bases not matched to a gene: 9. The CDR3 totals 17 residues. Germline loops: CDR1 LGHNA, CDR2 YNFKEQ. CDR3 loop: CASSPRLAGTLSYEQYF. Here the CDR3 DNA reads TGTGCCAGCAGCCCTCGACTAGCGGGAACCCTGTCCTACGAGCAGTACTTC.

The chain combines TRBV5-6 with TRBJ2-5; D perhaps matches TRBD2 (6 bases). The CDR3 totals 13 residues. Germline V gene data show CDR1 as SGHDT and CDR2 as YYEEEE. V shed 4 bases and J shed 2 bases, with 9 bases lying between them. The CDR3 nucleotides are TGTGCCAGCAGCCGGGACTTTCAAGAGACCCAGTACTTC. Translation gives CASSRDFQETQYF.

The genes are TRBV11-1 and TRBJ1-1; D perhaps matches TRBD1 (6 bases). Germline V gene data show CDR1 as SGHAT and CDR2 as FQDESV (reference sequence). V was pared by 6 bases and J by 2 bases, with 13 bases between. This CDR3 spans 14 amino acids. The DNA of the CDR3 is TGTGCCAGCAGTTCGGACAGAACAAACACTGAAGCTTTCTTT. Residues: CASSSDRTNTEAFF. The full variable domain, in which reference TRBV11-1 and TRBJ1-1 provide the parts outside the CDR3, is EAEVAQSPRYKITEKSQAVAFWCDPISGHATLYWYRQILGQGPELLVQFQDESVVDDSQLPKDRFSAERLKGVDSTLKIQPAELGDSAMYLCASSSDRTNTEAFFGQGTRLTVV.

This chain joins TRBV4-2 and TRBJ2-7; D unclear. Looked up from germline, CDR1 is LGHNA and CDR2 is YNFKEQ. With 0 bases removed from V and 2 bases from J, the gap between germline ends came to 11 bases. The CDR3 spans 15 residues. The CDR3 region has the DNA TGTGCCAGCAGCCAAGATCCCCTCCCCGCCTACGAGCAGTACTTC. This translates into CASSQDPLPAYEQYF.

This rearrangement joins TRBV7-8 to TRBJ2-2, with D possibly called TRBD1 or TRBD2 (5 bases each). Trimming left V 5 bases short and J 3 bases short, with 16 bases between. Per the germline V gene, CDR1 is SGHVS and CDR2 is FQNEAQ. This CDR3 contains 16 residues. The DNA of the CDR3 is TGTGCCAGCAGCCCCCGCGAGGGGCGCCACACCGGGGAGCTGTTTTTT. Its translation is CASSPREGRHTGELFF. The full variable domain, in which reference TRBV7-8 and TRBJ2-2 provide the parts outside the CDR3, is GAGVSQSPRYKVAKRGQDVALRCDPISGHVSLFWYQQALGQGPEFLTYFQNEAQLDKSGLPSDRFFAERPEGSVSTLKIQRTQQEDSAVYLCASSPREGRHTGELFFGEGSRLTVL.

This chain uses TRBV2 with TRBJ2-2; TRBD2 matches at 7 bases. The J segment lost 4 bases and the V segment lost 6 bases, leaving 8 bases of the junction unmatched. The CDR3 has 15 amino acids. Germline loops: CDR1 SNHLY, CDR2 FYNNEI. CDR3 nucleotide sequence: TGTGCCAGCAGCCTAACTAGCGTTAGCACCGGGGAGCTGTTTTTT. This encodes CASSLTSVSTGELFF.

V is TRBV19 and J is TRBJ1-5, with D perhaps matching TRBD1 (6 bases). CDR3 length: 14 amino acids. V lost 3 bases, J lost 7 bases, and 13 bases lay in between. Germline CDR1 is LNHDA and CDR2 is SQIVND (reference sequence). The CDR3 sequence is CASSIEEQGQPQHF. Here the CDR3 DNA reads TGTGCCAGTAGTATCGAAGAGCAGGGGCAGCCCCAGCATTTT.

This clone showed up just a few times. This chain links TRBV30 with TRBJ1-1; D not resolved. Deletions cut 5 bases from V and 6 bases from J, with 13 bases between. CDR1 is GTSNPN and CDR2 is SVGIG in the germline V gene (reference sequence). The CDR3 runs 12 residues. The CDR3 DNA follows: TGTGCCTGGGCCTTTTTTGGCGCTGAAGCTTTCTTT. Encoded protein: CAWAFFGAEAFF.

This clone is medium-sized by share. J is TRBJ1-1 and V is TRBV30; D call uncertain. CDR3 length: 14 residues. Trimming pared 0 bases from V and 4 bases from J, leaving 12 bases between. CDR1 is GTSNPN and CDR2 is SVGIG in the germline V gene (reference sequence). DNA for the CDR3: TGTGCCTGGAGTGTTTATACGAGGAGCACTGAAGCTTTCTTT. This translates into CAWSVYTRSTEAFF.

The V call is TRBV11-3, the J call TRBJ2-7, with D unresolved. The CDR3 length is 13 residues. V gave up 3 bases and J gave up 6 bases, with 12 bases separating them. CDR1 and CDR2 (germline): SGHNT, YENEEA. The chain's CDR3 is CASSFSSSTEQYF. The CDR3 DNA follows: TGTGCCAGCAGCTTTTCGAGTAGCACCGAGCAGTACTTC.

In its sample, this clone is medium-sized. This chain joins TRBV4-1 and TRBJ1-5; maybe TRBD1 (6 bases). Per germline, CDR1 MGHRA and CDR2 YSYEKL. The length of the CDR3 is 15 residues. V was shortened by 5 bases and J by 4 bases, with 15 bases between the two germline ends. The CDR3 coding sequence is TGCGCCAGCAGCTGGACAAGGGGGGAAAATCAGCCCCAGCATTTT. It specifies CASSWTRGENQPQHF.